Below are 2 T cell receptor beta chains sequenced from a single sample in a study of blood T cell repertoires in COVID-19. Clones were read by immunoSEQ multiplex PCR, and TCRdb kept only the in-frame ones, dropping some. The table has roughly 55,000 clones, approximately 79% seen once. The sample consisted of peripheral blood. The receptors shown here come from a man between 60 and 75 years old with acute or convalescent COVID-19.

The chain couples TRBV5-5 to TRBJ2-5, with a tentative D call TRBD1 (5 bases). The CDR3 has 15 residues. Trimming took off 1 base at V and 1 base at J, with 11 bases between the two ends. Germline CDR1 SGHKS, CDR2 YYEKEE (reference sequence). CDR3 residues: CASSLNRGFQETQYF. For the CDR3, the DNA is TGTGCCAGCAGCTTGAATAGGGGTTTCCAAGAGACCCAGTACTTC.

The chain combines TRBV7-8 with TRBJ1-5; 9 positions agree with TRBD1. This CDR3 has 15 residues. Germline V CDR1 and CDR2: SGHVS, FQNEAQ. J gave up 5 bases and V 7 bases, and 9 bases lay outside the gene matches. The CDR3 sequence is CASTLTGGMDQPQHF. DNA for the CDR3: TGTGCCAGCACCCTTACAGGGGGCATGGATCAGCCCCAGCATTTT.